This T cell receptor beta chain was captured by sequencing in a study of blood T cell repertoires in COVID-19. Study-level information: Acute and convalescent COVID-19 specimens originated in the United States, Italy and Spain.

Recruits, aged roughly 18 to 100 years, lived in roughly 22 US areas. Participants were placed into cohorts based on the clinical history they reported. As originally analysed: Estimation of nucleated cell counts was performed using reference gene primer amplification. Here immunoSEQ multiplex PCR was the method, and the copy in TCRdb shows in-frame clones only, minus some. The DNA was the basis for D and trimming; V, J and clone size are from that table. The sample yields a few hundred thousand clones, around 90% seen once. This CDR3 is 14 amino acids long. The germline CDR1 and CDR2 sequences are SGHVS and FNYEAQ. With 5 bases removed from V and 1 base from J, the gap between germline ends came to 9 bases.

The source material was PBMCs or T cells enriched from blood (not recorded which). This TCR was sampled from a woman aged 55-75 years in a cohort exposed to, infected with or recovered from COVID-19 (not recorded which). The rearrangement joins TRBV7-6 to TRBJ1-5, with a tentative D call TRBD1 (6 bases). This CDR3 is CASSEDRSNQPQHF. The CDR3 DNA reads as TGTGCCAGCAGCGAGGACAGAAGCAATCAGCCCCAGCATTTT.